The present TCR beta chain was sequenced within a study of T cell repertoires in cytomegalovirus infection. As for the study in general: From public TCR beta signatures came an indication of both CMV infection and matching HLA type.

Turning to this clonotype: The antigen remains undetermined.

MiXCR, run by TCRdb on the reads, gives a single entry per CDR3 protein. Counted here are about 180,000 distinct CDR3 sequences, around 14% occurring once; the ten biggest clones make up 25% to 30%. The study, taken as a whole, reports: Public TCR beta family frequency separated CMV-and-HLA carriers, including in an independent cohort. The ex vivo response was dominated by HLA-C-restricted CMV-specific TCR beta clonotypes.

The TCR comes from a human donor in good health (CMV status not recorded). Some clones in this sample may be carry-over from other donors' samples. Sequences were obtained from PBMCs.

CDR3 region: CASSPSFMGTGDYEQYF. Here the CDR3 DNA reads TGTGCCAGCAGCCCAAGCTTCATGGGGACAGGGGATTACGAGCAGTACTTC. J is TRBJ2-7 and V is TRBV13; 10 positions agree with TRBD1. This CDR3 is built from 17 residues. The trim removed 5 bases at V and 4 bases at J, leaving 14 bases unmatched. Germline V lookup: CDR1 PRHDT, CDR2 FYEKMQ (reference sequence).